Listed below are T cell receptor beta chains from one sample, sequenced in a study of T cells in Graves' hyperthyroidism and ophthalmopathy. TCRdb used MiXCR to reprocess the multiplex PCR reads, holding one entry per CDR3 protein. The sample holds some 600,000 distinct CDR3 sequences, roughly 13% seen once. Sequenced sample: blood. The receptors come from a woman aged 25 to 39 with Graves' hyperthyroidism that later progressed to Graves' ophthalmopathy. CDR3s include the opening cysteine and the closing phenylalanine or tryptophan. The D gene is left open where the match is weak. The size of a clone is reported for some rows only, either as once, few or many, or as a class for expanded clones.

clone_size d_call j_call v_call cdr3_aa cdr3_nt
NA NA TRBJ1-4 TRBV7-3 CASSFWSRSQRVGTNEKLFF TGTGCCAGCAGCTTCTGGTCCAGGAGCCAAAGGGTTGGTACTAATGAAAAACTGTTTTTT
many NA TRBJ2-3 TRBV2 CASRGGLSTDTQYF TGTGCCAGCAGGGGGGGGCTAAGCACAGATACGCAGTATTTT
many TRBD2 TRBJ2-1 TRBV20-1 CSAGTSGRSYNEQFF TGCAGTGCTGGGACTAGCGGGAGATCCTACAATGAGCAGTTCTTC
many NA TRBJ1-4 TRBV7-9 CASSPYATNEKLFF TGTGCCAGCAGCCCCTACGCAACTAATGAAAAACTGTTTTTT
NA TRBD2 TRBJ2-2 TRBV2 CASNPSSGGTGELFF TGTGCCAGCAACCCCTCTTCGGGGGGCACCGGGGAGCTGTTTTTT
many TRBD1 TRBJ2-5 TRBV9 CASSVGTGRETQYF TGTGCCAGCAGCGTAGGGACAGGGCGGGAGACCCAGTACTTC
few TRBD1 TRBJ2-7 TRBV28 CASEGAGQGGDEQYF TGTGCCAGCGAAGGTGCTGGACAGGGAGGCGACGAGCAGTACTTC
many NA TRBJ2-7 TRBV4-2 CASSQERDGSPYEQYF TGTGCCAGCAGCCAAGAGCGGGACGGCTCTCCCTACGAGCAGTACTTC
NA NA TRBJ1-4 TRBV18 CASSPTGPINEKLFF TGTGCCAGCTCCCCGACGGGACCAATTAATGAAAAACTGTTTTTT
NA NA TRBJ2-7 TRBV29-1 CSAAPGQSYEQYF TGCAGCGCCGCCCCTGGACAGTCCTACGAGCAGTACTTC
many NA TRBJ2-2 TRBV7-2 CASSQYGISGTNTGELFF TGTGCCAGCAGCCAGTACGGGATCAGCGGAACGAACACCGGGGAGCTGTTTTTT
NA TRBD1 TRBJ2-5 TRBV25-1 CASSEGQGETQYF TGTGCCAGCAGTGAGGGACAGGGGGAGACCCAGTACTTC
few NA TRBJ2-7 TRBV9 CASSVLGDFTYEQYF TGTGCCAGCAGCGTACTAGGAGACTTTACCTACGAGCAGTACTTC
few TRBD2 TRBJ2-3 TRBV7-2 CASSPWGGRRDTQYF TGTGCCAGCAGCCCCTGGGGCGGGAGAAGAGATACGCAGTATTTT
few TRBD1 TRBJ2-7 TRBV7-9 CASSLRGGQVEAYEQYF TGTGCCAGCAGCTTACGAGGTGGACAGGTGGAAGCCTACGAGCAGTACTTC
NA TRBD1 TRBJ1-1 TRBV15 CATSPTGSTEAFF TGTGCCACCAGCCCGACAGGGTCGACTGAAGCTTTCTTT
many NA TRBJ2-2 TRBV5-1 CASEGQSNTGELFF TGCGCCAGCGAAGGACAGAGCAACACCGGGGAGCTGTTTTTT
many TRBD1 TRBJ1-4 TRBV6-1 CASSGGTANEKLFF TGTGCCAGCAGCGGAGGGACAGCTAATGAAAAACTGTTTTTT
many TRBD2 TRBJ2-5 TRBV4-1 CASSQKREGVWVETQYF TGCGCCAGCAGCCAGAAGCGGGAGGGAGTCTGGGTAGAGACCCAGTACTTC
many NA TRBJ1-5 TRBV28 CASSFQAVNQPQHF TGTGCCAGCAGTTTTCAGGCAGTTAATCAGCCCCAGCATTTT
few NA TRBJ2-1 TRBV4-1 CASSHLSGYNEQFF TGCGCCAGCAGCCACCTTTCAGGGTACAATGAGCAGTTCTTC
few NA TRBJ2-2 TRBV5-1 CASSLGSDRTGELFF TGCGCCAGCAGCTTGGGGTCAGACCGCACCGGGGAGCTGTTTTTT
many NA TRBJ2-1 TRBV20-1 CSASLSGTSYNEQFF TGCAGTGCAAGCCTTAGCGGAACCTCCTACAATGAGCAGTTCTTC
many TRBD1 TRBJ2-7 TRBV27 CASSPGQGPLGYEQYF TGTGCCAGCAGTCCTGGACAGGGGCCTCTGGGGTACGAGCAGTACTTC
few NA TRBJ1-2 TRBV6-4 CASSEAPGYGGYTF TGTGCCAGCAGTGAAGCCCCGGGATATGGAGGCTACACCTTC
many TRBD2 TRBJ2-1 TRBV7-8 CASSLGLAGGSEQFF TGTGCCAGCAGCTTGGGACTAGCGGGAGGAAGCGAGCAGTTCTTC
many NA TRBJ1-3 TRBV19 CASATQSGNTIYF TGTGCCAGTGCAACTCAATCTGGAAACACCATATATTTT
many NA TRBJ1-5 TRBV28 CASSGGNRYNQPQHF TGTGCCAGCAGTGGCGGGAACAGGTACAATCAGCCCCAGCATTTT
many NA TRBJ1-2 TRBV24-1 CATSAGYGYTF TGTGCCACCAGTGCGGGTTATGGCTACACCTTC
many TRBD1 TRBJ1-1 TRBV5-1 CASSFLAGGSDTEAFF TGCGCCAGCAGCTTTTTGGCAGGGGGCTCCGACACTGAAGCTTTCTTT
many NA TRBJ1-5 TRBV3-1 CASSQDTRTQPQHF TGTGCCAGCAGCCAAGATACCAGGACCCAGCCCCAGCATTTT
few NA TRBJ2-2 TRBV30 CAWSDGNTGELFF TGTGCCTGGAGTGATGGGAACACCGGGGAGCTGTTTTTT
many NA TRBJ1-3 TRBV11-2 CASSLMTSTGNTIYF TGTGCCAGCAGCTTAATGACAAGCACTGGAAACACCATATATTTT
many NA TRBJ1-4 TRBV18 CASSGINGEKLFF TGTGCCAGCTCAGGCATCAATGGTGAAAAACTGTTTTTT
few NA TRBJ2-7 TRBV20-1 CSAIGHPDSYEQYF TGCAGTGCTATAGGACACCCTGACTCCTACGAGCAGTACTTC
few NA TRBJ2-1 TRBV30 CAWSSMGLAGNEQFF TGTGCCTGGAGTAGCATGGGGCTAGCAGGCAATGAGCAGTTCTTC
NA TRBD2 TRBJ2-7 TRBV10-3 CAISASGTISYEQYF TGTGCCATCAGTGCTAGCGGCACTATCTCCTACGAGCAGTACTTC
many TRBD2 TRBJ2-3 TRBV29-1 CSVNPGLGRTDTQYF TGCAGCGTCAACCCAGGACTAGGGCGGACAGATACGCAGTATTTT
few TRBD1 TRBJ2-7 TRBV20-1 CSARVPGGYEQYF TGCAGTGCTAGAGTGCCAGGGGGCTACGAGCAGTACTTC
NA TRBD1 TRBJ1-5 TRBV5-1 CASRPSPGTGTNQPQHF TGCGCCAGCAGACCTTCTCCCGGGACAGGAACCAATCAGCCCCAGCATTTT
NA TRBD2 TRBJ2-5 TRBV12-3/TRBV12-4 CASSSWEGQETQYF TGTGCCAGCAGTTCGTGGGAGGGCCAAGAGACCCAGTACTTC
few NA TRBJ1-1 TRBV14 CASSLQGGGSSGEAFF TGTGCCAGCAGCCTTCAAGGAGGGGGATCCTCAGGTGAAGCTTTCTTT
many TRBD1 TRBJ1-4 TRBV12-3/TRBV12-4 CASSPPDRGQGEKLFF TGTGCCAGCAGCCCCCCTGACAGGGGGCAGGGTGAAAAACTGTTTTTT
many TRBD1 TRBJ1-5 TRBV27 CASSLGQEPNQPQHF TGTGCCAGCAGTTTGGGACAGGAACCCAATCAGCCCCAGCATTTT
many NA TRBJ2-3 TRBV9 CASSHRPQNEDTQYF TGTGCCAGCAGCCACCGTCCCCAAAACGAAGATACGCAGTATTTT
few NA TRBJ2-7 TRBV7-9 CASSWAGRQQKEQYF TGTGCCAGCAGCTGGGCAGGGAGACAGCAGAAGGAGCAGTACTTC
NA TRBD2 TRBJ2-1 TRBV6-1 CASRSTSDRGSEQFF TGTGCCAGCAGGTCTACTAGCGACCGGGGAAGTGAGCAGTTCTTC
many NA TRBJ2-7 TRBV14 CASSQSGYEQYF TGTGCCAGCAGCCAGTCCGGCTACGAGCAGTACTTC
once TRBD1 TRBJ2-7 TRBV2 CASSQFRTGDSYEQYF TGCGCCAGCAGCCAGTTCCGGACAGGGGATTCCTACGAGCAGTACTTC
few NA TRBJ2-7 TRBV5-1 CASTLSTFSYEQYF TGCGCCAGCACCCTGAGCACTTTCTCCTACGAGCAGTACTTC
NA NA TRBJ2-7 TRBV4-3 CASSQDHTTRYEQYF TGCGCCAGCAGCCAAGATCACACTACGCGGTACGAGCAGTACTTC